This TCR beta chain came from a study of blood T cells in healthy people across ages. Study-level points and caveats: Roughly linear age-related decline in beta diversity appeared, significant by age around 36.

Combining a sample-barcoded 5' primer with a J-beta primer mix, a second PCR ran for about 6 to 11 cycles. TCRdb reprocessed the 5' RACE reads via MiXCR and lists one record per CDR3 protein. The sample yields fewer than 1,200,000 distinct CDR3 sequences, roughly 24% seen once. In this sample, this clonotype turned up a few times. The antigen remains unidentified. This CDR3 region has 14 residues. Germline V CDR1 and CDR2: KGHDR, SFDVKD. Trimming removed 1 base from V and 10 bases from J, with 13 bases in between. In each sample, at least 7 million PBMCs were isolated. The same sample was also used in a study of T cells of mothers and their children. Per that study: A second PCR was performed with the M1S primer. This primer added sample barcodes and 2-4 random nucleotides. A slight, non-significant increase in overlap was found for related mother-child pairs relative to unrelated pairs.

Sequencing input: blood. J is TRBJ2-1 and V is TRBV24-1; perhaps TRBD2 as D (6 bases). The receptor's source is a girl aged 2-10 years in good health. The CDR3 loop reads CATSDFGGPEEQFF. The CDR3 DNA reads TGTGCCACCAGTGATTTCGGAGGGCCAGAGGAGCAGTTCTTC.